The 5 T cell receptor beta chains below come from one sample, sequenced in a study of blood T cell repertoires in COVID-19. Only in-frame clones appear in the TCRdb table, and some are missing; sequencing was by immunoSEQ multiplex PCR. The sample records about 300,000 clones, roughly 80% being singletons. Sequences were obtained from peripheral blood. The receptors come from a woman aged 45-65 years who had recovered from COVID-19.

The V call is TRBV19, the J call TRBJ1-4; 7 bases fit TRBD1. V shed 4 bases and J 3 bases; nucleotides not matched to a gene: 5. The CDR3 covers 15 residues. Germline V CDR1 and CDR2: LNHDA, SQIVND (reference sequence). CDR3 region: CASSTLGTANEKLFF. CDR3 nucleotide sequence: TGTGCCAGTAGTACCCTCGGGACAGCTAATGAAAAACTGTTTTTT.

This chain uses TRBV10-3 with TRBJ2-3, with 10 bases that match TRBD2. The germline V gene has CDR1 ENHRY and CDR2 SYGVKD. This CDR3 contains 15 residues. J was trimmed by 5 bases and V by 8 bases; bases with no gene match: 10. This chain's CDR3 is CAISSSGGAGDTQYF. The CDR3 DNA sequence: TGTGCCATCTCCTCCAGCGGGGGGGCCGGAGATACGCAGTATTTT.

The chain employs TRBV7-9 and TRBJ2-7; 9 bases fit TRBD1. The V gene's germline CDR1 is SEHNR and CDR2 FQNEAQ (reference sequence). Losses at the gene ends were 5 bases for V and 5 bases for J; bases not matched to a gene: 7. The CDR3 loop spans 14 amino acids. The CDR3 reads CASSHTGGRHEQYF. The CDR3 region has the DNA TGTGCCAGCAGCCATACAGGGGGCCGACACGAGCAGTACTTC.

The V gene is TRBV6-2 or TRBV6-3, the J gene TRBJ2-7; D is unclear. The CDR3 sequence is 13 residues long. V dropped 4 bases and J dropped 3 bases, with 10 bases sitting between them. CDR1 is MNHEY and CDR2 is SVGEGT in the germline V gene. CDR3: CASSFHINYEQYF. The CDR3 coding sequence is TGTGCCAGCAGTTTCCACATCAACTACGAGCAGTACTTC.

CDR3 loop: CASSSRQASTDTQYF. CDR3 sequence (DNA): TGCGCCAGCAGCTCCCGGCAGGCTAGCACAGATACGCAGTATTTT. The gene calls are TRBV4-3 and TRBJ2-3; D remains ambiguous. Germline V gene sequence: CDR1 LGHNA, CDR2 YSLEER. This CDR3 is built from 15 residues. V gave up 5 bases and J gave up 0 bases, with 12 bases separating them.